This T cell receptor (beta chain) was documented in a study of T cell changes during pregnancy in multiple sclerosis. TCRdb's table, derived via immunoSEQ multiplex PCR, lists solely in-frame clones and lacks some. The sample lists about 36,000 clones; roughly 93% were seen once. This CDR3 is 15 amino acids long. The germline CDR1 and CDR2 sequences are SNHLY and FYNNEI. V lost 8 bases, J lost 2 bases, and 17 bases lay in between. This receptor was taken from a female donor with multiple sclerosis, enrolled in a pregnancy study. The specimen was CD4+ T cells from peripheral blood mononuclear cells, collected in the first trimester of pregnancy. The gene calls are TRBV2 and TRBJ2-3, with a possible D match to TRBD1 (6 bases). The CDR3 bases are TGTGCCAGCCAGAGGGGGAGTCCCCTCACAGATACGCAGTATTTT. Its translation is CASQRGSPLTDTQYF.